Presented here are 22 T cell receptor beta chains from one specimen sequenced in a study of shared clonotypes between healthy human individuals. Generated by immunoSEQ multiplex PCR, the TCRdb table keeps only in-frame clones and is missing some. The table shows about 1.5 million clones, with about 98% occurring only once. The source material was naive CD4+ T cells sorted from blood. Described subset: CD45RA+ positively selected. The source is a man aged 25 to 45 in good health.

The rearrangement joins TRBV18 to TRBJ2-3; 10 positions agree with TRBD2. Germline V gene sequence: CDR1 KGHSH, CDR2 LQKENI. This CDR3 is built from 17 residues. The V segment lost 0 bases and the J segment 2 bases; nucleotides outside the gene matches: 5. The CDR3 coding sequence is TGTGCCAGCTCACCACCGGGACTAGCGACTTCCACAGATACGCAGTATTTT. Translating it yields CASSPPGLATSTDTQYF.

V usage is TRBV9 and J usage is TRBJ2-5; 7 nucleotides line up with TRBD2. The CDR3 has 15 amino acids. Germline CDR1 and CDR2: SGDLS and YYNGEE. V shed 4 bases, J shed 6 bases, and the junction held 12 bases outside the gene matches. For the CDR3, the DNA is TGTGCCAGCAGCCCGCCTGGCGGGAGTTTCAAGACCCAGTACTTC. Amino acid sequence: CASSPPGGSFKTQYF.

This chain uses TRBV11-3 with TRBJ2-3; no definite D call. Germline CDR1 reads SGHNT; CDR2 reads YENEEA. This CDR3 region has 14 residues. V lost 1 base and J lost 4, with 9 bases in between. CDR3 in amino acids: CASSLGRGSDTQYF. CDR3 DNA: TGTGCCAGCAGCTTAGGTCGTGGATCAGATACGCAGTATTTT.

The rearrangement joins TRBV14 to TRBJ2-1; TRBD2 agrees at 8 bases. Trimming at V came to 4 bases and at J to 7 bases, leaving 6 bases not matched to a gene. The CDR3 runs to 14 residues. Germline V CDR1 and CDR2: SGHDN, FVKESK. CDR3 amino acids: CASSLAGGRNEQFF. In DNA, the CDR3 is TGTGCCAGCAGCCTGGCGGGAGGACGAAATGAGCAGTTCTTC.

This chain joins TRBV9 and TRBJ2-7, with 9 bases lining up with TRBD1. From germline, CDR1 is SGDLS and CDR2 YYNGEE. The CDR3 is 15 amino acids. With 4 bases clipped from V and 0 bases from J, the junction kept 5 bases outside the gene matches. The CDR3 DNA is TGTGCCAGCAGCAGACAGGGGGAGAGCTCCTACGAGCAGTACTTC. It specifies CASSRQGESSYEQYF.

This clone was seen just once. This sequence joins TRBV4-3 and TRBJ2-7; tentatively, D is TRBD1 or TRBD2 (6 bases each). Germline V gives CDR1 LGHNA, CDR2 YSLEER. Trimming took off 3 bases at V and 2 bases at J, with 17 bases between the two ends. There are 16 residues in the CDR3. CDR3 sequence (DNA): TGCGCCAGCAGCCAGGGGGGCCGGGGGCGAACCTACGAGCAGTACTTC. Protein: CASSQGGRGRTYEQYF.

The V gene is TRBV2, the J gene TRBJ2-1; D may be TRBD1 or TRBD2 (5 bases each). Germline CDR1 is SNHLY and CDR2 is FYNNEI. The CDR3 is 15 amino acids. Trimming shortened V by 6 bases and J by 6 bases, and 18 bases separated the two germline ends. CDR3 bases: TGTGCCAGCAGGGAGACTACCCTGGGGACCAATGAGCAGTTCTTC. Protein sequence: CASRETTLGTNEQFF.

The chain has TRBV6-1 and TRBJ1-2; D gene uncertain. The V and J ends lost 7 bases and 8 bases respectively, with 5 bases between them. CDR1 and CDR2 from the germline V gene are MNHNS and SASEGT. CDR3 length equals 9 residues. In DNA, the CDR3 is TGTGCCAGCACCCCAGGCTACACCTTC. Protein product: CASTPGYTF.

This clone was picked up one time. This chain links TRBV28 with TRBJ1-1, with D unclear. The CDR3 consists of 17 residues. Germline V lookup: CDR1 MDHEN, CDR2 SYDVKM. Trimming removed 2 bases from V and 3 bases from J, with 19 bases in between. CDR3 loop: CASSLISWTGLDTEAFF. The CDR3 region has the DNA TGTGCCAGCAGTTTAATTAGTTGGACCGGCCTCGACACTGAAGCTTTCTTT. The variable domain in full, completed from reference TRBV28 and TRBJ1-1, reads DVKVTQSSRYLVKRTGEKVFLECVQDMDHENMFWYRQDPGLGLRLIYFSYDVKMKEKGDIPEGYSVSREKKERFSLILESASTNQTSMYLCASSLISWTGLDTEAFFGQGTRLTVV.

The CDR3 is CASSKAGRSYEQYF. The DNA of the CDR3 is TGTGCCAGTAGTAAAGCAGGGAGGTCCTACGAGCAGTACTTC. The chain combines TRBV19 with TRBJ2-7, with a weak D call TRBD2 (6 bases). Germline CDR1 and CDR2: LNHDA and SQIVND (reference sequence). Trimming took off 4 bases at V and 1 base at J, with 11 bases between the two ends. The CDR3 consists of 14 residues.

As concerns this clone: Other nucleotide sequences in the sample specify the same CDR3. The rearrangement joins TRBV2 to TRBJ1-5; D gene ambiguous. V was clipped by 3 bases and J by 9 bases, with 6 bases between them. The CDR3 has 11 amino acids. Germline values: CDR1 SNHLY, CDR2 FYNNEI. Written as DNA, the CDR3 is TGTGCCAGCAGTGATTCGGGGCCCCAGCATTTT. It specifies CASSDSGPQHF. Based on the CDR3 plus reference TRBV2 and TRBJ1-5, the full variable domain is EPEVTQTPSHQVTQMGQEVILRCVPISNHLYFYWYRQILGQKVEFLVSFYNNEISEKSEIFDDQFSVERPDGSNFTLKIRSTKLEDSAMYFCASSDSGPQHFGDGTRLSIL.

The chain is built from TRBV5-1 and TRBJ1-2; D unresolved. Germline CDR1 SGHRS, CDR2 YFSETQ. The CDR3 length is 14 residues. V shed 1 base and J shed 3 bases, with 10 bases lying between them. As DNA, the CDR3 is TGCGCCAGCAGCTTGATCTCGGCAGACTATGGCTACACCTTC. Translating it yields CASSLISADYGYTF.

The chain uses TRBV9 and TRBJ2-1; 8 nucleotides match TRBD2. CDR1 is SGDLS, CDR2 YYNGEE, per germline. Trimming took 3 bases from V and 6 from J; bases not matched to a gene: 8. This CDR3 is 15 amino acids long. The CDR3 DNA reads TGTGCCAGCAGCGCAAACAGCGGGAGCCGCAATGAGCAGTTCTTC. Translation gives CASSANSGSRNEQFF.

J is TRBJ1-1 and V is TRBV7-9; D unresolved. V lost 10 bases, J lost 1 base, and 10 bases lay in between. The CDR3 runs to 12 residues. Germline V CDR1 and CDR2: SEHNR, FQNEAQ (reference sequence). CDR3 loop: CATNGENTEAFF. In nucleotides, the CDR3 is TGTGCCACCAACGGTGAGAACACTGAAGCTTTCTTT.

The chain has TRBV28 and TRBJ2-7; D unclear. Germline V CDR1 and CDR2: MDHEN, SYDVKM. V was pared by 7 bases and J by 6 bases, with 10 bases between. The CDR3 runs 11 residues. The CDR3 sequence: CASTSTVEQYF. The CDR3 DNA is TGTGCCAGCACTAGTACGGTCGAGCAGTACTTC. The full variable domain, completed using reference TRBV28 and TRBJ2-7, is DVKVTQSSRYLVKRTGEKVFLECVQDMDHENMFWYRQDPGLGLRLIYFSYDVKMKEKGDIPEGYSVSREKKERFSLILESASTNQTSMYLCASTSTVEQYFGPGTRLTVT.

The CDR3 DNA sequence: TGTGCCAGCAGACCCGGGAGCATTGGCTACACCTTC. Translated, it gives CASRPGSIGYTF. The J gene is TRBJ1-2, the V gene TRBV2; unclear D gene. V was cut by 6 bases and J by 7 bases, with 12 bases left in between. From germline, CDR1 is SNHLY and CDR2 FYNNEI. The CDR3 sequence is 12 residues long. The complete variable domain, with remaining parts taken from reference TRBV2 and TRBJ1-2, reads EPEVTQTPSHQVTQMGQEVILRCVPISNHLYFYWYRQILGQKVEFLVSFYNNEISEKSEIFDDQFSVERPDGSNFTLKIRSTKLEDSAMYFCASRPGSIGYTFGSGTRLTVV.

The chain uses TRBV5-1 and TRBJ1-2; D is unresolved. Germline lookup yields CDR1 SGHRS and CDR2 YFSETQ. This CDR3 spans 13 amino acids. V was trimmed by 4 bases and J by 4 bases, leaving 11 bases between them. The CDR3 loop is CASSPTSAYGYTF. The CDR3 coding sequence is TGCGCCAGCAGCCCCACATCAGCCTATGGCTACACCTTC.

The chain is built from TRBV28 and TRBJ1-2, with 7 bases lining up with TRBD1. Losses at the gene ends were 6 bases for V and 7 bases for J; bases not matched to a gene: 5. This CDR3 has 12 residues. Looked up from germline, CDR1 is MDHEN and CDR2 is SYDVKM. CDR3 amino acids: CASSSGQLGYTF. In DNA, the CDR3 is TGTGCCAGCAGCTCGGGACAGCTTGGCTACACCTTC.

The CDR3 DNA reads as TGTGCCAGCAGCTTAGAGGGGACTAGCGGCCCAGGTCACAATGAGCAGTTCTTC. Protein: CASSLEGTSGPGHNEQFF. The gene calls are TRBV11-2 and TRBJ2-1, with TRBD2 identical over 11 bases. With V trimmed by 0 bases and J by 5 bases, 9 bases remained unmatched. This CDR3 is 18 amino acids long. Germline CDR1 SGHAT, CDR2 FQNNGV.

As for this clone: Additional DNA sequences in this sample encode the identical CDR3. The chain is built from TRBV18 and TRBJ2-1; 10 bases fit TRBD1. Germline assignment: CDR1 KGHSH and CDR2 LQKENI. Germline trimming cut 3 bases from V and 5 bases from J; bases unmatched to any gene: 1. The CDR3 runs to 14 residues. Here the CDR3 DNA reads TGTGCCAGCTCACCCGGGACAGGGGACAATGAGCAGTTCTTC. The encoded protein is CASSPGTGDNEQFF.

The V and J genes are TRBV2 and TRBJ2-3, with D unresolved. CDR1 and CDR2 from the germline V gene are SNHLY and FYNNEI. V lost 8 bases, J lost 5 bases, and 17 bases lay in between. CDR3 size: 14 residues. CDR3 in amino acids: CASSLPAAGDTQYF. In DNA form, the CDR3 reads TGTGCCAGCTCCCTTCCGGCAGCTGGAGATACGCAGTATTTT.

The chain uses TRBV27 and TRBJ2-3, with D possibly TRBD2 on 7 matching bases. V was pared by 6 bases and J by 3 bases, with 13 bases between. In germline, CDR1 is MNHEY, CDR2 SMNVEV (reference sequence). The CDR3 extends over 14 amino acids. CDR3 nucleotide sequence: TGTGCCAGCAGAAGGGGGGGAGGAACAGATACGCAGTATTTT. Amino acids: CASRRGGGTDTQYF.